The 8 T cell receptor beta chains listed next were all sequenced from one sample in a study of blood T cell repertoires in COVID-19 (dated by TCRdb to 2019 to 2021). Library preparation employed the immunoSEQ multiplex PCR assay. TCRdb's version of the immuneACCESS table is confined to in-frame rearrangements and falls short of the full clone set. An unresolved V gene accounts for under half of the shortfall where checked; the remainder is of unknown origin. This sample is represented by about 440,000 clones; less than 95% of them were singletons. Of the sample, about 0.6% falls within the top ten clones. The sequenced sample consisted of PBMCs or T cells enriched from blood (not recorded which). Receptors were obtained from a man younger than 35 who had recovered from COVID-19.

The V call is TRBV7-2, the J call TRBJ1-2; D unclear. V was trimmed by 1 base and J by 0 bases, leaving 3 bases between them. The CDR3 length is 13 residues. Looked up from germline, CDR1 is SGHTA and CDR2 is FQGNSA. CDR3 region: CASSLDTNYGYTF. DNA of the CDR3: TGTGCCAGCAGCTTAGACACTAACTATGGCTACACCTTC.

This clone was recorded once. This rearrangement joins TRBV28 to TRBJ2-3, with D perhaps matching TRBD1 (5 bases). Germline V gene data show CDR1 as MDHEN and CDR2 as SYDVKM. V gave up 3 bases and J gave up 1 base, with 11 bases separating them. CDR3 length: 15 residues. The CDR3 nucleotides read TGTGCCAGCAGTTTCCCCACCAGGGGCACAGATACGCAGTATTTT. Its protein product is CASSFPTRGTDTQYF.

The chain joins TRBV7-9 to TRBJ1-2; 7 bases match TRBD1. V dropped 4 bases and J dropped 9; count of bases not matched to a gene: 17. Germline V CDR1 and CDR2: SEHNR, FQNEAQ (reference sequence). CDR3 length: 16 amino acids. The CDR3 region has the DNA TGTGCCAGCAGCTCGATCCGGGACAGAGATTTAGATAGCTACACCTTC. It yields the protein CASSSIRDRDLDSYTF. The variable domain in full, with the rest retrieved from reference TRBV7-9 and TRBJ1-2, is DTGVSQNPRHKITKRGQNVTFRCDPISEHNRLYWYRQTLGQGPEFLTYFQNEAQLEKSRLLSDRFSAERPKGSFSTLEIQRTEQGDSAMYLCASSSIRDRDLDSYTFGSGTRLTVV.

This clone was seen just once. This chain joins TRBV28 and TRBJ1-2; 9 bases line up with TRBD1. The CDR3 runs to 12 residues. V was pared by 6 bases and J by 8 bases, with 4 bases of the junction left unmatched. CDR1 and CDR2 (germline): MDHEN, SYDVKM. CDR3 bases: TGTGCCAGCAGCACAGGGGGCAAGGGCTACACCTTC. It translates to CASSTGGKGYTF.

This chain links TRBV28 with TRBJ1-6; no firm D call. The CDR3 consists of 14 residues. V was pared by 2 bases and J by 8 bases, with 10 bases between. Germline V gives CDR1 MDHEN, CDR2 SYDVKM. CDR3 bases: TGTGCCAGCAGTTTAGGAGGCGCTTATTCACCCCTCCACTTT. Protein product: CASSLGGAYSPLHF.

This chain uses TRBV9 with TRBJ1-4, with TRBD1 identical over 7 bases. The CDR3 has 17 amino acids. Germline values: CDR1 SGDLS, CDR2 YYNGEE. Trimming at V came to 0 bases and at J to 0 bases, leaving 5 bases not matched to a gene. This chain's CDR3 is CASSVEDRIATNEKLFF. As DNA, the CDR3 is TGTGCCAGCAGCGTAGAGGACAGGATTGCAACTAATGAAAAACTGTTTTTT.

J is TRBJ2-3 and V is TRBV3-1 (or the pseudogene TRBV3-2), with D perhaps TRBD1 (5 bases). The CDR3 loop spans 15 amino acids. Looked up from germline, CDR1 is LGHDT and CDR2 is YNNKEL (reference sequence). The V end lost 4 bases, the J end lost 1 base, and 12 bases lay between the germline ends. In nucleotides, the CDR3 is TGTGCCAGCAGCCTCCAAAGGGGTGGCACAGATACGCAGTATTTT. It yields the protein CASSLQRGGTDTQYF.

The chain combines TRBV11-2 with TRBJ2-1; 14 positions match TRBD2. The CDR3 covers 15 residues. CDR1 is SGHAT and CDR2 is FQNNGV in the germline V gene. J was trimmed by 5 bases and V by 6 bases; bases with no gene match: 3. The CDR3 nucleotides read TGTGCCAGCAGGGGGACTAGCGGGAGAAACAATGAGCAGTTCTTC. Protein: CASRGTSGRNNEQFF.